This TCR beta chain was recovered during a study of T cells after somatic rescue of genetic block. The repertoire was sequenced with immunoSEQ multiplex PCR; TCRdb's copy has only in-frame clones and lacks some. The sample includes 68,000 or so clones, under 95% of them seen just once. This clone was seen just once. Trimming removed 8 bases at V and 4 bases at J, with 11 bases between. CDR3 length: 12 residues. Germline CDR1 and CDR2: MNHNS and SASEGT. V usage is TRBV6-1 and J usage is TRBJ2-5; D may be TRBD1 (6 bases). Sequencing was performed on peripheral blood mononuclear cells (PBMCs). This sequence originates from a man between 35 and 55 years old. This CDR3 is CASAEQGETQYF. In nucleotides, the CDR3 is TGTGCCAGCGCCGAACAGGGAGAGACCCAGTACTTC.